The 17 T cell receptor beta chains below were found in one sample sequenced in a study of T cells in Graves' hyperthyroidism and ophthalmopathy. The CDR3 regions of TCR beta were amplified from RNA transcripts. The study used the HTBI primer set for a first-round RT-PCR of the TCR CDR3. MiXCR, run by TCRdb on the multiplex PCR reads, gives a single entry per CDR3 protein. This sample carries hundreds of thousands of distinct CDR3 sequences, more than 45% of them seen once, and the ten largest clones take nearly 8.5%. The sequenced material came from peripheral blood or thyroid tissue (not recorded which). The receptors come from a woman younger than 35 with Graves' hyperthyroidism.

This clonotype has a count of ten or more. The rearrangement joins TRBV7-9 to TRBJ2-7, with TRBD1 as a possible D gene (6 bases). Trimming stripped 3 bases from V and 3 bases from J, with 12 bases between. The CDR3 length is 14 residues. CDR1 and CDR2 (germline): SEHNR, FQNEAQ (reference sequence). Here the CDR3 DNA reads TGTGCCAGCAGCTTGCCGGGACAAGACTACGAGCAGTACTTC. It encodes CASSLPGQDYEQYF.

The rearrangement links TRBV7-9 to TRBJ2-5; possibly TRBD1 or TRBD2 for D (5 bases each). V was pared by 5 bases and J by 4 bases, with 17 bases between. The germline V gene encodes CDR1 SEHNR and CDR2 FQNEAQ (reference sequence). The CDR3 sequence is 15 residues long. The CDR3 coding sequence is TGTGCCAGCAGCCCAAGGTGGGGTGGGGGAGAGACCCAGTACTTC. Amino acids: CASSPRWGGGETQYF.

There are a few counts of this clonotype. CDR3 amino acids: CASAGGANVLTF. The CDR3 coding sequence is TGCGCCAGCGCCGGAGGGGCCAACGTCCTGACTTTC. This chain uses TRBV5-1 with TRBJ2-6; no reliable D call. The germline V gene encodes CDR1 SGHRS and CDR2 YFSETQ. V was shortened by 7 bases and J by 4 bases, with 6 bases between the two germline ends. This CDR3 contains 12 residues.

This clonotype came up a few times. The rearrangement links TRBV6-5 to TRBJ2-5, with 7 bases that match TRBD1. The CDR3 is 13 amino acids. J gave up 5 bases and V 7 bases, and 7 bases lay outside the gene matches. CDR1 and CDR2 (germline): MNHEY, SVGAGI. The DNA for the CDR3 is TGTGCCAGCACCCGACAGGGCGATGAGACCCAGTACTTC. It codes for CASTRQGDETQYF.

The V call is TRBV15, the J call TRBJ1-1, with a tentative D call TRBD1 (5 bases). The CDR3 length is 14 residues. Per germline, CDR1 LNHNV and CDR2 YYDKDF (reference sequence). Trimming took 4 bases from V and 0 from J, leaving 9 bases between them. This CDR3 reads CATSTSGMNTEAFF. CDR3 in DNA: TGTGCCACCAGCACATCAGGGATGAACACTGAAGCTTTCTTT.

The table lists this clonotype with a few counts. The chain carries TRBV5-1 and TRBJ1-5, with 8 bases fitting TRBD1. V lost 3 bases to trimming and J lost 4 bases; unmatched junction nucleotides: 9. This CDR3 contains 16 residues. Germline CDR1 and CDR2: SGHRS and YFSETQ. The CDR3 loop reads CASSSGAGGANQPQHF. The CDR3 DNA reads TGCGCCAGCAGCTCGGGAGCAGGGGGCGCGAATCAGCCCCAGCATTTT.

This clonotype was picked up a small number of times. The chain is built from TRBV7-8 and TRBJ2-2; maybe TRBD1 (5 bases). CDR3 length equals 16 residues. With 5 bases removed from V and 1 base from J, the gap between germline ends came to 14 bases. Germline V gives CDR1 SGHVS, CDR2 FQNEAQ. CDR3 sequence reads: CASSPPGKENTGELFF. The CDR3 bases are TGTGCCAGCAGCCCCCCAGGGAAGGAGAACACCGGGGAGCTGTTTTTT.

A word on this clonotype: One end of the junction is discordant with germline, which a read error may explain. The chain employs TRBV7-3 and TRBJ2-5; D uncertain. Germline V CDR1 and CDR2: SGHTA, FQGTGA. This CDR3 contains 15 residues. CDR3 coding DNA: TGCGCCAGCAGCCAAGATCCCCCTGCCCAAGAGACCCAGTACTTC. Protein product: CASSQDPPAQETQYF.

This chain links TRBV7-2 with TRBJ2-7; 12 bases agree with TRBD2. The germline V gene has CDR1 SGHTA and CDR2 FQGNSA. Trimming at V came to 11 bases and at J to 4 bases, leaving 6 bases not matched to a gene. The CDR3 totals 13 residues. The DNA of the CDR3 is TGTGCCGGTTCGACTAGCGGGAGTTACGAGCAGTACTTC. Translated: CAGSTSGSYEQYF.

Points on this clonotype: A much bigger clone sits one base away, suggesting this may be a read error. This chain connects TRBV29-1 to TRBJ1-2; a possible D gene is TRBD1 (6 bases). The CDR3 is 11 amino acids. Germline V gives CDR1 SQVTM, CDR2 ANQGSEA. The germline V and J ends were trimmed by 4 bases and 8 bases, with 11 bases remaining between them. The CDR3 nucleotides are TGCAGCGTTGCCGAGGGGGACGGCTACACCTTC. Translating gives CSVAEGDGYTF.

The chain couples TRBV29-1 to TRBJ1-5; D call uncertain. CDR1 is SQVTM and CDR2 is ANQGSEA in the germline V gene. CDR3 length equals 12 residues. The V and J ends lost 4 bases and 7 bases respectively, with 11 bases between them. This chain's CDR3 is CSVVSANQPQHF. In nucleotides, the CDR3 is TGCAGCGTTGTGTCCGCCAACCAGCCCCAGCATTTT.

This clonotype was seen only a few times. V usage is TRBV5-1 and J usage is TRBJ1-1; D uncertain. The length of the CDR3 is 13 residues. The V gene's germline CDR1 is SGHRS and CDR2 YFSETQ. The ends were cut back, 4 bases at V and 11 bases at J, with 18 bases in the middle. The CDR3 nucleotides are TGCGCCAGCAGCCCAGAGCGAGGACTGGAGGCTTTCTTT. It yields the protein CASSPERGLEAFF.

The CDR3 bases are TGTGCCAGTAGCTCCGTCAGGGGGCTGGCGGGCTACACCTTC. As protein: CASSSVRGLAGYTF. The chain is built from TRBV19 and TRBJ1-2, with 8 nucleotides matching TRBD1. The CDR3 loop spans 14 amino acids. Per the germline V gene, CDR1 is LNHDA and CDR2 is SQIVND (reference sequence). Losses at the gene ends were 6 bases for V and 8 bases for J; bases not matched to a gene: 11.

The rearrangement uses TRBV19 and TRBJ2-5; D ambiguous. In germline, CDR1 is LNHDA, CDR2 SQIVND (reference sequence). This CDR3 region has 14 residues. The V and J ends lost 5 bases and 3 bases respectively, with 13 bases between them. CDR3 loop: CASSSSGNEETQYF. As DNA, the CDR3 is TGTGCCAGTAGTTCCTCTGGGAATGAAGAGACCCAGTACTTC.

The rearrangement joins TRBV6-2 or TRBV6-3 to TRBJ1-3; 8 bases map to TRBD1. The CDR3 is 18 amino acids. Germline trimming cut 5 bases from V and 4 bases from J; bases unmatched to any gene: 16. Germline V lookup: CDR1 MNHEY, CDR2 SVGEGT. CDR3 loop: CASSRLRTGSNLGNTIYF. The CDR3 DNA is TGTGCCAGCAGTCGCTTACGGACAGGGTCCAACCTAGGAAACACCATATATTTT.

This chain joins TRBV11-1 and TRBJ1-1; unclear D gene. Germline V lookup: CDR1 SGHAT, CDR2 FQDESV (reference sequence). V dropped 5 bases and J dropped 11 bases, with 12 bases sitting between them. The CDR3 runs to 11 residues. CDR3 in amino acids: CASSVGIGAFF. Written as DNA, the CDR3 is TGTGCCAGCAGCGTGGGTATTGGGGCTTTCTTT.

This clonotype has only one observation. The rearrangement joins TRBV12-3 or TRBV12-4 to TRBJ1-3; D remains ambiguous. Trimming pared 6 bases from V and 3 bases from J, leaving 15 bases between. The CDR3 runs to 15 residues. CDR3 in DNA: TGTGCCAGCAGCCCCACGCGTGAACTTGGAAACACCATATATTTT. This codes for CASSPTRELGNTIYF.